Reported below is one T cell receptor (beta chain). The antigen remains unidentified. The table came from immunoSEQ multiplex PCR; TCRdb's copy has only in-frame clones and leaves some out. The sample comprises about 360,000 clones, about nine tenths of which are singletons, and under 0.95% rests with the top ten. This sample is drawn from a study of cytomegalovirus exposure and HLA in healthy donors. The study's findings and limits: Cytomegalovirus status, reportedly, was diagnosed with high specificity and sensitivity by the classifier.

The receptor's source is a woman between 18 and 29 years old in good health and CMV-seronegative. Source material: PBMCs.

The CDR3, as DNA: TGCAGCGTTGAAAGGCGGGACGGCTTCTACGAGCAGTACTTC. Amino acids: CSVERRDGFYEQYF. The rearrangement uses TRBV29-1 and TRBJ2-7; a weak D match, TRBD2 (6 bases). In germline, CDR1 is SQVTM, CDR2 ANQGSEA. Deletions cut 2 bases from V and 3 bases from J, with 14 bases between. The CDR3 totals 14 residues.